What follows describes a single T cell receptor beta chain. Its antigen remains unidentified. This record belongs to a study of T cell responses to AZD1222 COVID-19 vaccine. Trimming pared 1 base from V and 0 bases from J, leaving 13 bases between. The CDR3 has 18 residues. TCRdb's table, derived via immunoSEQ multiplex PCR, lists solely in-frame clones and lacks some. The top ten clones hold approximately 7% of a sample with roughly 85,000 clones, 85% to 90% of them seen once. Study-level findings and limits: After two AZD1222 doses, spike-specific TCR breadth and depth rose versus day 0.

The clonotype comes from an adult in good health. Sequencing used peripheral blood, obtained on day 0 of AZD1222 vaccination. The chain recombines TRBV6-7 with TRBJ2-6; no clear D. TRBV6-7 is annotated as an ORF whose role is uncertain. The CDR3, as DNA: TGTGCCAGCAGTTACTGGTACAGCTATAACTCTGGGGCCAACGTCCTGACTTTC. As protein: CASSYWYSYNSGANVLTF.